What follows are 14 T cell receptor beta chains derived from one specimen sequenced in a study of CD8 T cells in ankylosing spondylitis. TCRdb analysed the 5' RACE reads with MiXCR anew, one entry per CDR3 protein. This sample has 250,000 to 400,000 distinct CDR3 sequences; under 14% occur once, and the top ten carry about 10%. The sample consisted of blood, either unsorted or a sorted T cell fraction (not recorded which). Receptors were obtained from a female donor with ankylosing spondylitis or in good health (not recorded which).

This clonotype was found once. This chain links TRBV11-2 with TRBJ2-7; D is unresolved. The CDR3 is 12 residues long. Germline V gives CDR1 SGHAT, CDR2 FQNNGV. Trimming shortened V by 3 bases and J by 6 bases, and 9 bases separated the two germline ends. CDR3 amino acids: CASSFEAPEQYF. In DNA form, the CDR3 reads TGTGCCAGCAGCTTTGAGGCCCCCGAGCAGTACTTC.

This clonotype was seen many times. CDR3 loop: CASGALSSYEQYF. CDR3 DNA sequence: TGTGCCAGCGGAGCGTTGAGCTCCTACGAGCAGTACTTC. The rearrangement joins TRBV7-6 to TRBJ2-7; D gene uncertain. The CDR3 has 13 amino acids. The germline V gene encodes CDR1 SGHVS and CDR2 FNYEAQ. The V end lost 8 bases, the J end lost 0 bases, and 11 bases lay between the germline ends.

The rearrangement joins TRBV6-1 to TRBJ2-5; 9 positions match TRBD1. After removal of 2 bases from V and 6 bases from J, the junction contained 13 bases not matched to a gene. Germline-derived CDR1 and CDR2 are MNHNS and SASEGT. The CDR3 is 17 residues long. CDR3 DNA: TGTGCCAGCAGTGAAAATCGCGGACAGGGGAGGTTAAAGACCCAGTACTTC. This encodes CASSENRGQGRLKTQYF.

V gene TRBV27 combines with J gene TRBJ1-5, with a tentative D call TRBD1 (6 bases). Trimming stripped 2 bases from V and 7 bases from J, with 15 bases between. Germline lookup yields CDR1 MNHEY and CDR2 SMNVEV (reference sequence). The CDR3 contains 15 residues. CDR3: CASSLIRGAGQPQHF. CDR3 DNA: TGTGCCAGCAGTTTAATTCGGGGGGCCGGGCAGCCCCAGCATTTT.

This clonotype was detected ten times or more. V is TRBV20-1 and J is TRBJ1-5; D is uncertain. The length of the CDR3 is 13 residues. CDR1 DFQATT and CDR2 SNEGSKA come from the germline V gene (reference sequence). Trimming removed 5 bases from V and 1 base from J, with 9 bases in between. The CDR3 DNA reads TGCAGTGCTGGGCGAGGGAGCAATCAGCCCCAGCATTTT. Its protein is CSAGRGSNQPQHF.

This clonotype was recorded a few times. The chain carries TRBV5-1 and TRBJ2-7; unclear D gene. This CDR3 is 14 amino acids long. Per the germline V gene, CDR1 is SGHRS and CDR2 is YFSETQ. The ends were cut back, 4 bases at V and 3 bases at J, with 14 bases in the middle. The CDR3 reads CASSNDLSNYEQYF. In DNA, the CDR3 is TGCGCCAGCAGCAATGACCTCTCAAACTACGAGCAGTACTTC.

There are a few counts of this clonotype. The chain has TRBV6-1 and TRBJ1-5; D ambiguous. Per the germline V gene, CDR1 is MNHNS and CDR2 is SASEGT. The CDR3 is 14 residues long. V lost 2 bases, J lost 2 bases, and 7 bases lay in between. The CDR3 DNA is TGTGCCAGCAGTGAATGGGCAGGCAATCAGCCCCAGCATTTT. The encoded protein is CASSEWAGNQPQHF.

This chain connects TRBV4-3 to TRBJ1-4; D unclear. V was clipped by 3 bases and J by 5 bases, with 13 bases between them. CDR3 length equals 15 residues. Germline CDR1 LGHNA, CDR2 YSLEER. For the CDR3, the DNA is TGCGCCAGCAGCCAGGGAGGCAGGCGAAATGAAAAACTGTTTTTT. This encodes CASSQGGRRNEKLFF.

Ten or more counts support this clonotype. This rearrangement joins TRBV28 to TRBJ2-7; 8 nucleotides align to TRBD1. CDR3 length: 16 amino acids. Germline CDR1 is MDHEN and CDR2 is SYDVKM. This CDR3 reads CATRGPWTDINYEQYF. CDR3 DNA sequence: TGTGCAACCAGGGGGCCATGGACAGACATTAACTACGAGCAGTACTTC.

At least ten counts were recorded for this clonotype. The chain recombines TRBV5-1 with TRBJ2-3; tentative D call: TRBD1 (6 bases). This CDR3 has 16 amino acids. V was pared by 4 bases and J by 4 bases, with 19 bases between. The germline gives CDR1 SGHRS, CDR2 YFSETQ. Here the CDR3 reads CASSLGTLLGADTQYF. In DNA form, the CDR3 reads TGCGCCAGCAGCCTAGGGACATTGCTTGGGGCAGATACGCAGTATTTT. The full variable domain, completed using reference TRBV5-1 and TRBJ2-3, is KAGVTQTPRYLIKTRGQQVTLSCSPISGHRSVSWYQQTPGQGLQFLFEYFSETQRNKGNFPGRFSGRQFSNSRSEMNVSTLELGDSALYLCASSLGTLLGADTQYFGPGTRLTVL.

This clonotype was seen ten or more times. J is TRBJ1-6 and V is TRBV5-1; 7 nucleotides line up with TRBD1. Germline loops: CDR1 SGHRS, CDR2 YFSETQ. The CDR3 is 15 amino acids. J was trimmed by 10 bases and V by 4 bases; bases with no gene match: 11. CDR3 sequence (DNA): TGCGCCAGCAGCCCAGGGGGACAAAGAAACTCACCCCTCCACTTT. Translation gives CASSPGGQRNSPLHF.

This clonotype came up many times. V and J are TRBV9 and TRBJ2-1; 9 bases align to TRBD2. Germline V gives CDR1 SGDLS, CDR2 YYNGEE. The V segment lost 0 bases and the J segment 7 bases; nucleotides outside the gene matches: 5. The CDR3 loop spans 15 amino acids. CDR3 nucleotides: TGTGCCAGCAGCGTAGGGGTAGCGGGAGTGAATGAGCAGTTCTTC. The encoded protein is CASSVGVAGVNEQFF.

This clonotype was counted ten times or more. The chain carries TRBV20-1 and TRBJ2-1; D remains unclear. CDR3 size: 12 residues. Trimming stripped 6 bases from V and 7 bases from J, with 13 bases between. CDR1 is DFQATT and CDR2 is SNEGSKA in the germline V gene (reference sequence). The CDR3 reads CSAEGRRNEQFF. The CDR3 region has the DNA TGCAGTGCCGAAGGGCGGAGAAATGAGCAGTTCTTC.

This clonotype has just a few counts. The chain recombines TRBV20-1 with TRBJ2-5; TRBD2 might be the D (6 bases). The CDR3 runs 14 residues. The germline gives CDR1 DFQATT, CDR2 SNEGSKA (reference sequence). V lost 6 bases, J lost 4 bases, and 18 bases lay in between. The CDR3 protein is CSAHAGTGGETQYF. The CDR3 bases are TGCAGTGCCCACGCCGGGACTGGGGGAGAGACCCAGTACTTC.